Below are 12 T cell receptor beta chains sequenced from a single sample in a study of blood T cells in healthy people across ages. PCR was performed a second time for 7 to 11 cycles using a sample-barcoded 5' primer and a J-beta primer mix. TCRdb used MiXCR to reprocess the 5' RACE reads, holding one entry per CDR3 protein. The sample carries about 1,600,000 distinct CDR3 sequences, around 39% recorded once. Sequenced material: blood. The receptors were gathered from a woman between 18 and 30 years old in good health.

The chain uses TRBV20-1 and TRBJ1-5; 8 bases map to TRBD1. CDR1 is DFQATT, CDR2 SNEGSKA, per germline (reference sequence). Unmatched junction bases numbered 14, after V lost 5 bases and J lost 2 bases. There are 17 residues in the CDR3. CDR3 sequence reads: CSAPPGQVREGNQPQHF. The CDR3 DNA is TGCAGTGCTCCGCCGGGACAGGTGAGAGAGGGCAATCAGCCCCAGCATTTT.

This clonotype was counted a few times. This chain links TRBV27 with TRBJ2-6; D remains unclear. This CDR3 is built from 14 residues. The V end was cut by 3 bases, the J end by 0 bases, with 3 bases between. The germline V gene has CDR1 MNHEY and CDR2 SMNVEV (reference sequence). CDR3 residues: CASSFGSGANVLTF. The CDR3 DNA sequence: TGTGCCAGCAGTTTCGGCTCTGGGGCCAACGTCCTGACTTTC.

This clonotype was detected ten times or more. The CDR3 is CSVLPGLRRDTQYF. CDR3 nucleotides: TGCAGCGTCCTGCCGGGACTAAGAAGAGATACGCAGTATTTT. V usage is TRBV29-1 and J usage is TRBJ2-3, with 7 nucleotides matching TRBD2. Germline CDR1 and CDR2: SQVTM and ANQGSEA. This CDR3 spans 14 amino acids. V shed 6 bases and J 5 bases; nucleotides not matched to a gene: 11.

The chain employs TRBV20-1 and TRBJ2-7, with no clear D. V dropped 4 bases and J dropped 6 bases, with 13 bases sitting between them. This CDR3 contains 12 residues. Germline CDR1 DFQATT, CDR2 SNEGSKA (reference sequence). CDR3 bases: TGCAGTGCTACTCGGACCAACGCCGAGCAGTACTTC. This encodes CSATRTNAEQYF.

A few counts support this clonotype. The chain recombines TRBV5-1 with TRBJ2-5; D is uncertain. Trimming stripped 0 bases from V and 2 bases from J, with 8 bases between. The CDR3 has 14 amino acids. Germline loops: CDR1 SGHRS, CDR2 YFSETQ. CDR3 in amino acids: CASSLDVQQETQYF. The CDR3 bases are TGCGCCAGCAGCTTGGACGTACAACAAGAGACCCAGTACTTC.

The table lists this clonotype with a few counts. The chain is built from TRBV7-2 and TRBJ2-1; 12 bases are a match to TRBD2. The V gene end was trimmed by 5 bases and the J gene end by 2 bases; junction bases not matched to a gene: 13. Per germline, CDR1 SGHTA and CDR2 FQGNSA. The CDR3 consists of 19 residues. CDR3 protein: CASSRLGMTSGSPYNEQFF. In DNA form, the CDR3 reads TGTGCCAGCAGCCGGTTGGGGATGACTAGCGGGAGTCCCTACAATGAGCAGTTCTTC.

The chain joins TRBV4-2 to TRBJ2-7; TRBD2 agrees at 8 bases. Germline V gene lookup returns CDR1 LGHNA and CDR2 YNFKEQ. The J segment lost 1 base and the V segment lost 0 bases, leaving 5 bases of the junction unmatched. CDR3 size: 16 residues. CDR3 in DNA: TGTGCCAGCAGCCAAGATGACGCGGGGGGATCCTACGAGCAGTACTTC. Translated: CASSQDDAGGSYEQYF.

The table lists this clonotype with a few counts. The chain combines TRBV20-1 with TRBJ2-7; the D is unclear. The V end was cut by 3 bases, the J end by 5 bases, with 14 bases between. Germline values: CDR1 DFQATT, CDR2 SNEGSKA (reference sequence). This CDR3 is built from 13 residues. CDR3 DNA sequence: TGCAGTGCTAGGACGAGAGAGTGGAACGAGCAGTACTTC. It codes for CSARTREWNEQYF.

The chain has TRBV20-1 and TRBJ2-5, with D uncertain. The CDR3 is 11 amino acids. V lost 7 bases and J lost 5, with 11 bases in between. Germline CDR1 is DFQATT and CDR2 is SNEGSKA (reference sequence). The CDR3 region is CSEEHGETQYF. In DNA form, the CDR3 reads TGCAGTGAGGAGCATGGGGAGACCCAGTACTTC.

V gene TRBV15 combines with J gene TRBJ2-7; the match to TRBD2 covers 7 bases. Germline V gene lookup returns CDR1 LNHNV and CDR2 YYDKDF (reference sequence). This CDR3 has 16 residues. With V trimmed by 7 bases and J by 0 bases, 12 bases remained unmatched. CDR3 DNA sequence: TGTGCCACCACCAAAACCAGCGGGGTCCCCTCCTACGAGCAGTACTTC. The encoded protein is CATTKTSGVPSYEQYF.

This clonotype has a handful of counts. The CDR3 loop reads CASSLGTSGDEQYF. The CDR3 nucleotides are TGTGCCAGCTCCCTAGGGACTAGCGGCGATGAGCAGTACTTC. The rearrangement uses TRBV18 and TRBJ2-7; the match to TRBD2 covers 11 bases. The V gene end was trimmed by 6 bases and the J gene end by 7 bases; junction bases not matched to a gene: 8. Germline V gene data show CDR1 as KGHSH and CDR2 as LQKENI. The CDR3 sequence is 14 residues long.

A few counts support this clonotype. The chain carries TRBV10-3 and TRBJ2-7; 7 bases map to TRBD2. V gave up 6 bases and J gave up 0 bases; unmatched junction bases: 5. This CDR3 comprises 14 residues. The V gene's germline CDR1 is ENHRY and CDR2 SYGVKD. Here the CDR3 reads CAIRPAGNSYEQYF. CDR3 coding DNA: TGTGCCATCAGGCCAGCGGGGAACTCCTACGAGCAGTACTTC.